The sequence of this T cell receptor (beta chain) was determined in a study of shared clonotypes between healthy human individuals. This CDR3 contains 12 residues. The V end lost 0 bases, the J end lost 12 bases, and 11 bases lay between the germline ends. CDR1 GTSNPN and CDR2 SVGIG come from the germline V gene (reference sequence). TCRdb's table, derived via immunoSEQ multiplex PCR, lists solely in-frame clones and lacks some. Found here are over a million clones, about 80% of them singletons; the top ten hold around 0.47%. Sequencing used memory CD4+ T cells from PBMCs. Subset: CD45RA-negative fraction. This sequence was found in a man aged 18 to 35 in good health. Some clones in this sample may be carry-over from other donors' samples. This sequence joins TRBV30 and TRBJ1-4, with a possible D match to TRBD1 (5 bases). The CDR3 DNA sequence: TGTGCCTGGAGTGTACGGGGGGAGGAACTGTTTTTT. This encodes CAWSVRGEELFF.